The entry that follows covers one TCR beta chain sequence. The antigen remains undetermined. Staining for CD45RO/CCR7/CD25/CD127/CD95/CD27 allowed sorting of CD4+ naive, central memory, regulatory and stem cell-like memory cells. The sample originates from a study of beta chain features in type 1 diabetes. Overall study results and limits: A definitive answer on HLA type influencing TCRB rearrangement was not reached here.

What was sequenced were expressed TCRB transcripts, since all of the isolated RNA had been reverse transcribed. Generated by immunoSEQ multiplex PCR, the TCRdb table keeps only in-frame clones and is missing some. Of under 450,000 clones in the sample, approximately 13% were seen once. Trimming cost V 0 bases and J 1 base, with 16 bases left between them. The CDR3 has 17 amino acids. In germline, CDR1 is SGDLS, CDR2 YYNGEE. The source is a man aged 25-45 years in good health. The V call is TRBV9, the J call TRBJ1-2; no reliable D call. The sample consisted of naive CD4+ T cells from blood. CDR3 coding DNA: TGTGCCAGCAGCGTAGACCTCTCGCAAAACTTTAACTATGGCTACACCTTC. Translation: CASSVDLSQNFNYGYTF.